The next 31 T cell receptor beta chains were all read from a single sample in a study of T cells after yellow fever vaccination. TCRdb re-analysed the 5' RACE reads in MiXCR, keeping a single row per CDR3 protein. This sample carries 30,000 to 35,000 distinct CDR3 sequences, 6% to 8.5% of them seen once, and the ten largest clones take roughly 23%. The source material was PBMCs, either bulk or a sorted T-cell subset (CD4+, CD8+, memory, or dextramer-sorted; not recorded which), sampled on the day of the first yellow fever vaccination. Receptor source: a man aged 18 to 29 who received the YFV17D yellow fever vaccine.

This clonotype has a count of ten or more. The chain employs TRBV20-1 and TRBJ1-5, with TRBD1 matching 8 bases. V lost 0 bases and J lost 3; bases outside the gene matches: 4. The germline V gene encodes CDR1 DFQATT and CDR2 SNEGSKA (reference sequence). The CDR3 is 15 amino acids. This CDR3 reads CSARERDRFNQPQHF. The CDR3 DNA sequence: TGCAGTGCTAGAGAAAGGGACAGGTTCAATCAGCCCCAGCATTTT.

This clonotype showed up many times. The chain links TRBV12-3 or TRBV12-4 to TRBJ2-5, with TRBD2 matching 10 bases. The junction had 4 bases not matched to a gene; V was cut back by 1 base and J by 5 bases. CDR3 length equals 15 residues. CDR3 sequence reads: CASSLVLAGVETQYF. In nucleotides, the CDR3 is TGTGCCAGCAGTTTAGTCCTAGCGGGGGTTGAGACCCAGTACTTC.

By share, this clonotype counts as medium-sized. The CDR3 reads CASSLNFAGGGYTF. Here the CDR3 DNA reads TGTGCCAGCAGCCTTAATTTCGCAGGGGGCGGCTACACCTTC. This rearrangement joins TRBV3-1 to TRBJ1-2; 8 nucleotides line up with TRBD1. The CDR3 loop spans 14 amino acids. The germline V gene encodes CDR1 LGHDT and CDR2 YNNKEL (reference sequence). Unmatched junction bases numbered 9, after V lost 4 bases and J lost 8 bases.

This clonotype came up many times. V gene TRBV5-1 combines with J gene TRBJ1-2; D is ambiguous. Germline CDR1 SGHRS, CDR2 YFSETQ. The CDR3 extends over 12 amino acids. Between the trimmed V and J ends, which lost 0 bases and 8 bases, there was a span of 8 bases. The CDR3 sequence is CASSLGLQGYTF. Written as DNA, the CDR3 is TGCGCCAGCAGCTTGGGACTTCAAGGCTACACCTTC.

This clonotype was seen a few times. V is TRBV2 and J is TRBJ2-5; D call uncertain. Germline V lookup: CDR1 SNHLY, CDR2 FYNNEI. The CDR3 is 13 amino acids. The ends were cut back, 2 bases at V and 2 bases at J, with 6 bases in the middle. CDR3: CASSESVQETQYF. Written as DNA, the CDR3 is TGTGCCAGCAGTGAATCAGTTCAAGAGACCCAGTACTTC.

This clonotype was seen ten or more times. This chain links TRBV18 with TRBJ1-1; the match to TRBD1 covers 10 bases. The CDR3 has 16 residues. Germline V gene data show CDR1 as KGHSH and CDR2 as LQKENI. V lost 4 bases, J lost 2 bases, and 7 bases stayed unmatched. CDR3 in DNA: TGTGCCAGCTCACGTACCGGGACAGGGGAAAACACTGAAGCTTTCTTT. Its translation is CASSRTGTGENTEAFF.

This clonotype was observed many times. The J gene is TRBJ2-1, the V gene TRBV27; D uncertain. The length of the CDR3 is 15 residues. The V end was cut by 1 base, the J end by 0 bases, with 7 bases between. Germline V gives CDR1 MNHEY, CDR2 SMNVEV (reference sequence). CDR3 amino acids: CASSLLESSYNEQFF. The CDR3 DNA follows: TGTGCCAGCAGTTTATTGGAAAGCTCCTACAATGAGCAGTTCTTC.

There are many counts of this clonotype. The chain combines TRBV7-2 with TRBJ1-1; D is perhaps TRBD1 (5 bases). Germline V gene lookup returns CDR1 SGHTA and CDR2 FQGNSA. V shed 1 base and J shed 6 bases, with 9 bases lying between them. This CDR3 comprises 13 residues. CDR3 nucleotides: TGTGCCAGCAGCTTAGTACGGGACTCTGAAGCTTTCTTT. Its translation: CASSLVRDSEAFF.

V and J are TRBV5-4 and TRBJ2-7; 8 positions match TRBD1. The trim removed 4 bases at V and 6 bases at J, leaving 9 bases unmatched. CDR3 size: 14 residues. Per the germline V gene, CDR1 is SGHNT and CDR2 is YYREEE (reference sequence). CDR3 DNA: TGTGCCAGCAGCCCCGCGGGACAGGTTCCCGAGCAGTACTTC. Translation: CASSPAGQVPEQYF.

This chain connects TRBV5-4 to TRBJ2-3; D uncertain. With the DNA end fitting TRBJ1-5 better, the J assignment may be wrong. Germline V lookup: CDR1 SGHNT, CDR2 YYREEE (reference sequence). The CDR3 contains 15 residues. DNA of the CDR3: TGTGCCAGCAGCCCGTCCGGACTGGGCGGGGATACGCAGCATTTT. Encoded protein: CASSPSGLGGDTQHF.

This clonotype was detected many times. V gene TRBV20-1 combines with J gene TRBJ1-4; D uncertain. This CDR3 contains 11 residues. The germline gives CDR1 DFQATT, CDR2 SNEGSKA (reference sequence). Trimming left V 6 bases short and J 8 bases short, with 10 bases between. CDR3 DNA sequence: TGCAGTGCGGAGCCGGGAGAAAAACTGTTTTTT. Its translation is CSAEPGEKLFF.

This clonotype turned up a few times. The CDR3, as DNA: TGTGCCAGCAGAAATACGCGCAGGGGGCGCCGAGAGACCCAGTACTTC. Its protein product is CASRNTRRGRRETQYF. V gene TRBV11-2 combines with J gene TRBJ2-5; 8 nucleotides agree with TRBD1. The CDR3 is made up of 16 amino acids. Per germline, CDR1 SGHAT and CDR2 FQNNGV. V shed 6 bases and J 4 bases; nucleotides not matched to a gene: 13.

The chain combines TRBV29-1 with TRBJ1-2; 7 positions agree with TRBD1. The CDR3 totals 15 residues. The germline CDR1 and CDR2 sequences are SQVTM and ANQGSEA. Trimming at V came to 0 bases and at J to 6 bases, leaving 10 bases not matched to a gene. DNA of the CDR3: TGCAGCGTTGAAGATCCCTCCCGGCAGGGGGATGGCTACACCTTC. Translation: CSVEDPSRQGDGYTF.

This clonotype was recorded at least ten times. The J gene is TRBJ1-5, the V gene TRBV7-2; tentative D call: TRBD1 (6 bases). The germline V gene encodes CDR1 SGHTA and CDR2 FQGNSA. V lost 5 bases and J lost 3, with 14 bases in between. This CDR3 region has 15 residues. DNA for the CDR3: TGTGCCAGCAGCCTCACCGGGACAAACAATCAGCCCCAGCATTTT. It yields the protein CASSLTGTNNQPQHF.

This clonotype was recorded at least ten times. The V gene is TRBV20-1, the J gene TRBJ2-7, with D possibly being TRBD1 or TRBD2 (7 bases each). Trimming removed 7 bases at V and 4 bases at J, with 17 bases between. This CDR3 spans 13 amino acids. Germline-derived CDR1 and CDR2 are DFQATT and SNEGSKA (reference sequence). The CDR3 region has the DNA TGCAGTGGTCGAGCGGGACAGAATTACGAGCAGTACTTC. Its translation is CSGRAGQNYEQYF.

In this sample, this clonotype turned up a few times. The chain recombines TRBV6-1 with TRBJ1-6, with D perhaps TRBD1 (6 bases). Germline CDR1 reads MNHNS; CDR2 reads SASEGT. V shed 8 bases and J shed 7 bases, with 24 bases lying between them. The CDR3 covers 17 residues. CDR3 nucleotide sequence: TGTGCCAGCCCGCCGGACAGAGGATCAATGCGGAATTCACCCCTCCACTTT. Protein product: CASPPDRGSMRNSPLHF.

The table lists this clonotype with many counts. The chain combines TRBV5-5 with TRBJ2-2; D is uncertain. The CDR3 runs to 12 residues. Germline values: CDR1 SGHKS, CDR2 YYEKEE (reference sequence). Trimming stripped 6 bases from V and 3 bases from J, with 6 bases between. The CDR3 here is CASTTDTGELFF. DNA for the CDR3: TGTGCCAGCACCACCGACACCGGGGAGCTGTTTTTT. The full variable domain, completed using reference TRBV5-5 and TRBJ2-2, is DAGVTQSPTHLIKTRGQQVTLRCSPISGHKSVSWYQQVLGQGPQFIFQYYEKEERGRGNFPDRFSARQFPNYSSELNVNALLLGDSALYLCASTTDTGELFFGEGSRLTVL.

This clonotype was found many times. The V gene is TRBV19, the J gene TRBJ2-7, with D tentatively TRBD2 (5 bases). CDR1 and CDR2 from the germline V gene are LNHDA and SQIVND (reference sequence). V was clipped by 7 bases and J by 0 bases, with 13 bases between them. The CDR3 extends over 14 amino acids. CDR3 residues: CASKREFSSYEQYF. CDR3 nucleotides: TGTGCCAGTAAGAGGGAATTCAGCTCCTACGAGCAGTACTTC. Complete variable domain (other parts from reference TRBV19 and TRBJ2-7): DGGITQSPKYLFRKEGQNVTLSCEQNLNHDAMYWYRQDPGQGLRLIYYSQIVNDFQKGDIAEGYSVSREKKESFPLTVTSAQKNPTAFYLCASKREFSSYEQYFGPGTRLTVT.

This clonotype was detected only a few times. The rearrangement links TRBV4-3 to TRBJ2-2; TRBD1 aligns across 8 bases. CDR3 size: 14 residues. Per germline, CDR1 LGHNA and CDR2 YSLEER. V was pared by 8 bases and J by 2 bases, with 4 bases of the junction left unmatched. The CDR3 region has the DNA TGCGCCAGCCGAGGACAGGGAAACACCGGGGAGCTGTTTTTT. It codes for CASRGQGNTGELFF.

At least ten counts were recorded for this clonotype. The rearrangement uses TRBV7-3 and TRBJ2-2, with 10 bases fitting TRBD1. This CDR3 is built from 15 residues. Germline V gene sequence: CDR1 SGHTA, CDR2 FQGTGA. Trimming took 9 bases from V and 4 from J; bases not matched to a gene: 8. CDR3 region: CASGSGQGLTGELFF. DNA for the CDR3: TGTGCCAGTGGCTCGGGACAGGGGCTCACCGGGGAGCTGTTTTTT.

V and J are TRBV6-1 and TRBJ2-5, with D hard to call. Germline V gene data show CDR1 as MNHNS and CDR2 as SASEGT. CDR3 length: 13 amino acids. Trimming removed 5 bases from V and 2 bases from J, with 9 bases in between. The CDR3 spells CASSRRSQETQYF. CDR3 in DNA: TGTGCCAGCAGTCGCCGATCTCAAGAGACCCAGTACTTC.

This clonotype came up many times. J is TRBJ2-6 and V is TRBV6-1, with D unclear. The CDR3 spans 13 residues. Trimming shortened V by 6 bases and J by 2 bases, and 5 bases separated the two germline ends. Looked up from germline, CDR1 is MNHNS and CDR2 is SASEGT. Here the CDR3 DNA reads TGTGCCAGCAGCACAACTGGGGCCAACGTCCTGACTTTC. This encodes CASSTTGANVLTF.

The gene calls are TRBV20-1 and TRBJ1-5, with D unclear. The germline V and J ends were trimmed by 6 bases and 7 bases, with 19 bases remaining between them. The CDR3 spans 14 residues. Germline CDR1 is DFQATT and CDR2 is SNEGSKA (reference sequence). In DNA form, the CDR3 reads TGCAGTGCCCTGGTTGGTGTAGGGTCCCAGCCCCAGCATTTT. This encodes CSALVGVGSQPQHF.

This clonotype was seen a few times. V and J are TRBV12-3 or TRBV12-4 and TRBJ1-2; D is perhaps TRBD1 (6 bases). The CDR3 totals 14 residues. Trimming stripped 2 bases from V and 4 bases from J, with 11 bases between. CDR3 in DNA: TGTGCCAGCAGTTTAAGGGGGAAGGGCTATGGCTACACCTTC. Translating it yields CASSLRGKGYGYTF.

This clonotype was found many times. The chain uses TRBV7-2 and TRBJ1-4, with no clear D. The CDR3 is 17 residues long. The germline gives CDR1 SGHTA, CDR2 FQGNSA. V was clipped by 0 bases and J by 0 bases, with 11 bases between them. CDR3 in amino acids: CASSLAPQRATNEKLFF. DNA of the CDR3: TGTGCCAGCAGCTTAGCCCCGCAGAGGGCAACTAATGAAAAACTGTTTTTT.

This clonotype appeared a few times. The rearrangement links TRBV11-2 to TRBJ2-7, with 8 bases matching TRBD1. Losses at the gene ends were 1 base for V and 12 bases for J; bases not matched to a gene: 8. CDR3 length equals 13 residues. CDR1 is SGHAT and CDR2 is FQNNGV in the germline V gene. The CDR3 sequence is CASSLAGSGTGYF. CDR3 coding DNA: TGTGCCAGCAGCTTAGCGGGTTCCGGGACAGGGTACTTC.

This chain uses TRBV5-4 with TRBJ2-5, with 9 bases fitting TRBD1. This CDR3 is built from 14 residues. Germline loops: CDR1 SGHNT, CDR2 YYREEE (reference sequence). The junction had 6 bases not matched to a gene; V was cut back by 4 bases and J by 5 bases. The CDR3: CASSAQGAVETQYF. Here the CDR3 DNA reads TGTGCCAGCAGCGCACAGGGGGCGGTGGAGACCCAGTACTTC.

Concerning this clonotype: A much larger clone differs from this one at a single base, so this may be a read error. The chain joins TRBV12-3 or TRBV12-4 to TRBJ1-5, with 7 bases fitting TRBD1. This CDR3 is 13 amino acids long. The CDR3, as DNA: TGTGCCAGCAGTCAGGGGGAGAGTCAGCCCCATCATTTT. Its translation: CASSQGESQPHHF.

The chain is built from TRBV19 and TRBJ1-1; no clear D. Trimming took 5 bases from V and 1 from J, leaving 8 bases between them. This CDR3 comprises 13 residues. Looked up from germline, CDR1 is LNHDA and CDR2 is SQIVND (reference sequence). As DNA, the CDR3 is TGTGCCAGTAGTTGGGTGGCGAACACTGAAGCTTTCTTT. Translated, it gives CASSWVANTEAFF.

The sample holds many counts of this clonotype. CDR3: CASSFQGPANSPLHF. The CDR3 bases are TGTGCCAGCAGTTTTCAAGGGCCGGCAAATTCACCCCTCCACTTT. The V and J genes are TRBV12-3 or TRBV12-4 and TRBJ1-6; D is unresolved. V gave up 3 bases and J gave up 7 bases, with 13 bases separating them. CDR3 length equals 15 residues.

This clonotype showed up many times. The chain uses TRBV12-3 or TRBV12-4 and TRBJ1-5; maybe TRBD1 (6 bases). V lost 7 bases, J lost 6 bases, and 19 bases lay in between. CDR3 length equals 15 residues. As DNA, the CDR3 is TGTGCCAGCAATCGGGCAGGGGCGGAAGGTCAGCCCCAGCATTTT. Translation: CASNRAGAEGQPQHF.